The TCR beta chain under discussion was sequenced for a study of response to subunit inactivated influenza vaccine. Trimming stripped 2 bases from V and 3 bases from J, with 5 bases between. The germline V gene has CDR1 MNHNS and CDR2 SASEGT. The CDR3 loop spans 13 amino acids. TCRdb reprocessed the RT-PCR reads via MiXCR and lists one record per CDR3 protein. The data contain approximately 520,000 distinct CDR3 sequences, about 25% of them seen just once; the ten biggest clones take up over 1.5%. This clonotype was seen a handful of times. This TCR was recovered from a man in his forties or fifties who received an inactivated influenza vaccine. Sequencing used CD4+ T cells sorted from PBMCs, obtained about 5 days after vaccination. This rearrangement joins TRBV6-1 to TRBJ1-5; D gene ambiguous. In nucleotides, the CDR3 is TGTGCCAGCAGTGAACTGTCCAATCAGCCCCAGCATTTT. As protein: CASSELSNQPQHF.